Detailed here is one TCR beta chain. V lost 6 bases, J lost 4 bases, and 12 bases lay in between. The CDR3 has 13 amino acids. Germline V gene sequence: CDR1 LNHDA, CDR2 SQIVND (reference sequence). This entry comes from a study of CD8+ T cells in alopecia areata. cDNA serving as the sequencing template came from extracted, reverse transcribed RNA. Profiling relied on immunoSEQ multiplex PCR, and the TCRdb table lists in-frame clones only, not all of them. The sample contains some 150,000 clones, about 53% of which appear only once. Sequencing used CD8+ T cells sorted from blood, obtained at week 0. The V call is TRBV19, the J call TRBJ1-1; a possible D gene is TRBD1 (5 bases). The sequence was obtained from a human donor with alopecia areata. The CDR3 protein is CASSGWGGTEAFF. CDR3 DNA sequence: TGTGCCAGTAGCGGTTGGGGCGGCACTGAAGCTTTCTTT. Based on the CDR3 plus reference TRBV19 and TRBJ1-1, the full variable domain is DGGITQSPKYLFRKEGQNVTLSCEQNLNHDAMYWYRQDPGQGLRLIYYSQIVNDFQKGDIAEGYSVSREKKESFPLTVTSAQKNPTAFYLCASSGWGGTEAFFGQGTRLTVV.